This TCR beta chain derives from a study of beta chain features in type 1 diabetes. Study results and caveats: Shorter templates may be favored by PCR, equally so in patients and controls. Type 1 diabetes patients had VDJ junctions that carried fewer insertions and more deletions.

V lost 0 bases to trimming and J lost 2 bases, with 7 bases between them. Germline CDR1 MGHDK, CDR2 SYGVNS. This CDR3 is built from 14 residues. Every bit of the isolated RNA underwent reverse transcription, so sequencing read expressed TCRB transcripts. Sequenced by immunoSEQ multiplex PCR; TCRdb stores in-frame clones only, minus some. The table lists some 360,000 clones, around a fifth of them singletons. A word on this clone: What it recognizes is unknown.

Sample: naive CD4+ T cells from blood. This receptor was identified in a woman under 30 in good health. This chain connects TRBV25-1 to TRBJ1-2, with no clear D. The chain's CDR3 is CASSEYSLNYGYTF. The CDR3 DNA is TGTGCCAGCAGTGAATATTCCCTAAACTATGGCTACACCTTC.